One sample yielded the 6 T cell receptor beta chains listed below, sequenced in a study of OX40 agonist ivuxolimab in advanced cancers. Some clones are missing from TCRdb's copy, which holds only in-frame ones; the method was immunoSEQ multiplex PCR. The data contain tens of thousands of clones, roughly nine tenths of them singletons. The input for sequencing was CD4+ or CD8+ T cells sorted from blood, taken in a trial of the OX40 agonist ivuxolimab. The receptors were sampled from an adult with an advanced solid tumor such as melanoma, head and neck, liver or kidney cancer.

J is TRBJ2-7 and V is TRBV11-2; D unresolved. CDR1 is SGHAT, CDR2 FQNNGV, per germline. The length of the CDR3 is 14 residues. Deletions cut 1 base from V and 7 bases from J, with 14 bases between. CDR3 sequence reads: CASSLVTTLGEQYF. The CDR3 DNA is TGTGCCAGCAGCTTAGTGACGACACTTGGAGAGCAGTACTTC.

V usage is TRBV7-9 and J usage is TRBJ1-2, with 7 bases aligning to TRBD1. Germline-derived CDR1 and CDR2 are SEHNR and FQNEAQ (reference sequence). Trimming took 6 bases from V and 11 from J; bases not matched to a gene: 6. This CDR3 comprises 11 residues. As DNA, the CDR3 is TGTGCCAGCAGAGAGGGACAGAGTTACACCTTC. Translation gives CASREGQSYTF.

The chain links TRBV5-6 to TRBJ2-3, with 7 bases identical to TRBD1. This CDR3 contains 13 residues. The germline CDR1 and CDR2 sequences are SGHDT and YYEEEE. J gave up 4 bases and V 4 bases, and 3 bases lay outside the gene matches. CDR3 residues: CASSADRPDTQYF. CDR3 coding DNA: TGTGCCAGCAGCGCGGACAGGCCAGATACGCAGTATTTT.

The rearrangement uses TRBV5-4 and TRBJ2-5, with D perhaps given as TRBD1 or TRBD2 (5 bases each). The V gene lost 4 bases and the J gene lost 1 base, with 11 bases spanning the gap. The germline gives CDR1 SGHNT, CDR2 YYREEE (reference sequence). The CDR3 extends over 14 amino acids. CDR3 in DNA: TGTGCCAGCAGCCGAATGGGACCCCAAGAGACCCAGTACTTC. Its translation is CASSRMGPQETQYF.

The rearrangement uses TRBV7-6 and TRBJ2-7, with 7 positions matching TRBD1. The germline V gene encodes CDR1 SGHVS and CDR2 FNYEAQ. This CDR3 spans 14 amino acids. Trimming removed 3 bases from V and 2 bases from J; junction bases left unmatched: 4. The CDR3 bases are TGTGCCAGCAGCTTGGGGACAGCAACCTACGAGCAGTACTTC. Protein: CASSLGTATYEQYF.

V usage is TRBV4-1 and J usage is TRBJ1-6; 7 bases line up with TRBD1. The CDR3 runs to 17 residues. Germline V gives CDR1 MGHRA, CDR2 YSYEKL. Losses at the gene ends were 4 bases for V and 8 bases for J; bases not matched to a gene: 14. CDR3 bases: TGCGCCAGCAGCCTAAGACCCCGGGACAGAGATTATTCACCCCTCCACTTT. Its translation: CASSLRPRDRDYSPLHF.